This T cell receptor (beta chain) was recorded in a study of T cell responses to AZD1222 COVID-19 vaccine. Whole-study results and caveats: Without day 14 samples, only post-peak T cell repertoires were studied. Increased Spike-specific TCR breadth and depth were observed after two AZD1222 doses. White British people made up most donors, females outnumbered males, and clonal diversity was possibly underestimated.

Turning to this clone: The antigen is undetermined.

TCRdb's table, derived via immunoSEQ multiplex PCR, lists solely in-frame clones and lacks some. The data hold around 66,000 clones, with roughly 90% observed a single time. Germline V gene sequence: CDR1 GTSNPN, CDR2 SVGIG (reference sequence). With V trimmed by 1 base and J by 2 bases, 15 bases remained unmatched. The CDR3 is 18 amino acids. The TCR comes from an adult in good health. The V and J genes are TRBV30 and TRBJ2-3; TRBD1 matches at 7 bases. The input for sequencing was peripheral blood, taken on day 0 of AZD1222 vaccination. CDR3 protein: CAWSAILRRGGITDTQYF. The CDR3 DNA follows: TGTGCCTGGAGTGCCATCTTGAGGCGAGGGGGCATCACAGATACGCAGTATTTT.